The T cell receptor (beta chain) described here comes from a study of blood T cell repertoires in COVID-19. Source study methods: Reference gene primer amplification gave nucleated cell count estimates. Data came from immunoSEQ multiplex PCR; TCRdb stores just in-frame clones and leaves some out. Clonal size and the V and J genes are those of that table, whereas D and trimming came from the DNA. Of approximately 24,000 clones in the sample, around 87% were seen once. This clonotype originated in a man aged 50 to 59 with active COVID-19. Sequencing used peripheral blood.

CDR3 coding DNA: TGTGCCAGCAGCACCCTAGCGGGGGGTGCCTACGAGCAGTACTTC. It specifies CASSTLAGGAYEQYF. The chain links TRBV5-4 to TRBJ2-7; 11 bases are a match to TRBD2. J gave up 2 bases and V 4 bases, and 5 bases lay outside the gene matches. This CDR3 has 15 residues. CDR1 SGHNT and CDR2 YYREEE come from the germline V gene (reference sequence).